A selection of T cell receptor beta chains follows, all from one sample in a study of blood T cell repertoires in COVID-19. Repertoires were generated with immunoSEQ multiplex PCR, while TCRdb's copy carries only in-frame clones and drops some. This sample yields 200,000 to 250,000 clones, of which roughly nine tenths are seen a single time; 3% to 3.5% belongs to the top ten. Sequencing used PBMCs or T cells enriched from blood (not recorded which). The receptors derive from a woman between 50 and 59 years old in a cohort exposed to, infected with or recovered from COVID-19 (not recorded which). Each CDR3 is given with its conserved first and last residue. Fields, in order: CDR3 protein, clone size, J gene, CDR3 length, V gene. The listing skips clone size in some rows; elsewhere it reads once, few, many or a size class.

CDR3: CASNVRGVEEKLFF
size: .
J: TRBJ1-4
length: 14
V: TRBV6-5

CDR3: CSASSQANEKLFF
size: .
J: TRBJ1-4
length: 13
V: TRBV20-1

CDR3: CSVEERGPLETQYF
size: .
J: TRBJ2-5
length: 14
V: TRBV29-1

CDR3: CASSTGNGYTF
size: .
J: TRBJ1-2
length: 11
V: TRBV6-6

CDR3: CASSPTGTYGYTF
size: .
J: TRBJ1-2
length: 13
V: TRBV11-2

CDR3: CASSERASGNTIYF
size: .
J: TRBJ1-3
length: 14
V: TRBV5-1

CDR3: CASSQSLASSYEQYF
size: .
J: TRBJ2-7
length: 15
V: TRBV5-1

CDR3: CASSRTGSGNTIYF
size: .
J: TRBJ1-3
length: 14
V: TRBV5-6

CDR3: CASSESEGGNEKLFF
size: .
J: TRBJ1-4
length: 15
V: TRBV25-1

CDR3: CASSQDIQINSPLHF
size: .
J: TRBJ1-6
length: 15
V: TRBV4-3

CDR3: CASSEGLAGGSTDTQYF
size: .
J: TRBJ2-3
length: 17
V: TRBV5-1

CDR3: CASSTRGESSGNTIYF
size: .
J: TRBJ1-3
length: 16
V: TRBV9

CDR3: CASRPPPGYEKLFF
size: few
J: TRBJ1-4
length: 14
V: TRBV12-2

CDR3: CASSYSQVNTGELFF
size: .
J: TRBJ2-2
length: 15
V: TRBV6-5

CDR3: CASRADRGGNIQYF
size: .
J: TRBJ2-4
length: 14
V: TRBV2

CDR3: CASSEAGYNEQFF
size: .
J: TRBJ2-1
length: 13
V: TRBV19

CDR3: CASSFTGNQPQHF
size: .
J: TRBJ1-5
length: 13
V: TRBV12-3/TRBV12-4

CDR3: CASSQPANRGEAYEQYF
size: .
J: TRBJ2-7
length: 17
V: TRBV4-1

CDR3: CASSFHSTGSEAFF
size: .
J: TRBJ1-1
length: 14
V: TRBV6-5

CDR3: CATSRNPGQGARNTEAFF
size: .
J: TRBJ1-1
length: 18
V: TRBV15

CDR3: CASSQASDTQYF
size: .
J: TRBJ2-3
length: 12
V: TRBV3-1/TRBV3-2

CDR3: CSASKPGQGTSNYGYTF
size: few
J: TRBJ1-2
length: 17
V: TRBV20-1

CDR3: CAISGVSGVSTDTQYF
size: .
J: TRBJ2-3
length: 16
V: TRBV10-3

CDR3: CASSSASGTEAFF
size: few
J: TRBJ1-1
length: 13
V: TRBV7-3

CDR3: CASSQRDTEAFF
size: .
J: TRBJ1-1
length: 12
V: TRBV4-1

CDR3: CASSGKKTTSGLTGELFF
size: once
J: TRBJ2-2
length: 18
V: TRBV9

CDR3: CASSLEFGLRAFF
size: once
J: TRBJ1-1
length: 13
V: TRBV7-9

CDR3: CASSPSGLPYNEQFF
size: .
J: TRBJ2-1
length: 15
V: TRBV7-6

CDR3: CASSIVGRSTEAFF
size: .
J: TRBJ1-1
length: 14
V: TRBV19

CDR3: CASSLGQGTSEAFF
size: .
J: TRBJ1-1
length: 14
V: TRBV4-2

CDR3: CSVPSGSGGRQPQHF
size: .
J: TRBJ1-5
length: 15
V: TRBV29-1

CDR3: CASSPPGYSTDTQYF
size: .
J: TRBJ2-3
length: 15
V: TRBV18

CDR3: CASSQGQGAGETQYF
size: .
J: TRBJ2-5
length: 15
V: TRBV16